This is a list of T cell receptor beta chains from one sample in a study of cytomegalovirus exposure and HLA in healthy donors. Only in-frame clones appear in the TCRdb table, and some are missing; sequencing was by immunoSEQ multiplex PCR. Of some 130,000 clones detected, around 82% appear once; the ten largest clones hold about 1.8%. Sequenced material: PBMCs. The receptor set was obtained from a boy aged 5-17 years in good health and CMV-seronegative. CDR3s include the opening cysteine and the closing phenylalanine or tryptophan. The D gene is left open where the match is weak.

cdr3_aa | cdr3_nt | j_call | v_call | d_call
CASSQPSGAGLDEQFF | TGTGCCAGCAGCCAACCCAGTGGTGCGGGTCTCGATGAGCAGTTCTTC | TRBJ2-1 | TRBV4-2 | -
CASSLSGRSRNEQFF | TGTGCCAGCAGCCTTAGCGGGAGATCAAGGAATGAGCAGTTCTTC | TRBJ2-1 | TRBV4-2 | TRBD2
CAWTLSIESSYNEQFF | TGTGCCTGGACACTATCCATAGAGAGCTCCTACAATGAGCAGTTCTTC | TRBJ2-1 | TRBV30 | -
CASSHTTGDTEAFF | TGTGCCAGCAGTCACACCACAGGGGACACTGAAGCTTTCTTT | TRBJ1-1 | TRBV7-9 | TRBD1
CATSPRTGRNEQFF | TGTGCCACCAGCCCTAGGACAGGGCGCAATGAGCAGTTCTTC | TRBJ2-1 | TRBV15 | TRBD1
CASSYGGNTEAFF | TGTGCCAGCAGTTACGGGGGGAATACTGAAGCTTTCTTT | TRBJ1-1 | TRBV6-5 | -
CASSLVLAGARSSYNEQFF | TGTGCCAGCAGCTTGGTACTAGCGGGGGCACGGAGCTCCTACAATGAGCAGTTCTTC | TRBJ2-1 | TRBV5-6 | TRBD2
CASSLVRSYEQYF | TGTGCCAGCAGCTTAGTTCGGTCCTACGAGCAGTACTTC | TRBJ2-7 | TRBV7-9 | -
CASSLGTSGRNEQFF | TGTGCCAGCAGCTTGGGAACTAGCGGGAGAAATGAGCAGTTCTTC | TRBJ2-1 | TRBV5-4 | TRBD2
CASSRGISRYGYTF | TGTGCCAGCTCAAGGGGGATTTCGCGTTATGGCTACACCTTC | TRBJ1-2 | TRBV6-5 | -
CASSPRGAGNTIYF | TGTGCCAGCAGCCCTAGAGGAGCAGGAAACACCATATATTTT | TRBJ1-3 | TRBV7-2 | -
CASSLGGPLRDEQFF | TGTGCCAGCAGCTTGGGGGGGCCGTTGAGAGATGAGCAGTTCTTC | TRBJ2-1 | TRBV5-6 | -
CASGPGTSGHTGELFF | TGTGCCAGCGGCCCCGGGACTAGCGGGCACACCGGGGAGCTGTTTTTT | TRBJ2-2 | TRBV2 | TRBD2
CSVVQGGANEKLFF | TGCAGCGTTGTTCAGGGAGGGGCTAATGAAAAACTGTTTTTT | TRBJ1-4 | TRBV29-1 | -
CASSPGDSPNYGYTF | TGTGCCAGCAGCCCCGGGGATTCGCCTAACTATGGCTACACCTTC | TRBJ1-2 | TRBV9 | -